The sequence of this TCR beta chain was determined in a study of pediatric ulcerative colitis. This table comes from immunoSEQ multiplex PCR, and its TCRdb copy is limited to in-frame clones, with some not included. The sample lists about 60,000 clones; about nine tenths were seen once. There are 18 residues in the CDR3. Per the germline V gene, CDR1 is SGDLS and CDR2 is YYNGEE. With V trimmed by 3 bases and J by 4 bases, 18 bases remained unmatched. This clone was counted a few times. The sample consisted of blood. V and J are TRBV9 and TRBJ1-2; 7 nucleotides align to TRBD1. The sequence was obtained from a boy aged 10-17 years who was a control in a study of pediatric ulcerative colitis. CDR3 in DNA: TGTGCCAGCAGCGCTAATCCTGACAGGGTAGGGTCGGTCTATGGCTACACCTTC. It codes for CASSANPDRVGSVYGYTF. The variable domain in full, with the rest retrieved from reference TRBV9 and TRBJ1-2, is DSGVTQTPKHLITATGQRVTLRCSPRSGDLSVYWYQQSLDQGLQFLIQYYNGEERAKGNILERFSAQQFPDLHSELNLSSLELGDSALYFCASSANPDRVGSVYGYTFGSGTRLTVV.